This TCR beta chain was recovered during a study of blood T cell repertoires in COVID-19. Study background: Sources were T cells, B-cell-depleted T cells, or PBMCs; the material itself was cDNA or gDNA.

TCRdb's table, derived via immunoSEQ multiplex PCR, lists solely in-frame clones and lacks some. The sample holds around 90,000 clones; approximately 90% are singletons and the top ten take about 16%. CDR1 is LGHNA, CDR2 YNFKEQ, per germline. CDR3 size: 16 residues. Trimming took off 0 bases at V and 0 bases at J, with 9 bases between the two ends. The sample consisted of peripheral blood. This chain links TRBV4-2 with TRBJ1-5; possibly TRBD1 for D (5 bases). The receptor comes from a male donor with acute or convalescent COVID-19. The CDR3 loop is CASSQEAGGSNQPQHF. In DNA form, the CDR3 reads TGTGCCAGCAGCCAAGAGGCGGGGGGTAGCAATCAGCCCCAGCATTTT.